The 29 T cell receptor beta chains listed next were all sequenced from one sample in a study of blood T cells in healthy people across ages. For the second PCR, which ran for 7 to 11 cycles, a sample-barcoded 5' primer and a J-beta primer mix were used. Via MiXCR, TCRdb re-called the 5' RACE reads, giving one row per CDR3 protein. Counted here are 380,000 or so distinct CDR3 sequences, more than 45% occurring once; the ten biggest clones make up 45% to 55%. The sequencing sample was made of blood. These receptors were taken from a man between 60 and 70 years old in good health.

A note on this clonotype: A read error may explain this, as a much larger clone is one base away. V gene TRBV9 combines with J gene TRBJ2-7; 7 bases line up with TRBD2. The germline CDR1 and CDR2 sequences are SGDLS and YYNGEE. V was clipped by 1 base and J by 3 bases; unmatched bases: 10. This CDR3 contains 16 residues. For the CDR3, the DNA is TGTGCCAGCAGCGTATACGCGACTAGCTGCTACTACGAGCAGTACTTC. Its protein is CASSVYATSCYYEQYF.

The chain uses TRBV20-1 and TRBJ2-1, with 10 bases matching TRBD2. Trimming removed 3 bases from V and 4 bases from J; junction bases left unmatched: 9. Germline V gene lookup returns CDR1 DFQATT and CDR2 SNEGSKA (reference sequence). The CDR3 length is 16 residues. This CDR3 is CSARRNLAGVYNEQFF. The CDR3 nucleotides read TGCAGTGCTAGGCGGAACCTAGCGGGAGTGTACAATGAGCAGTTCTTC.

The chain couples TRBV2 to TRBJ1-4; weak D call: TRBD1 (5 bases). Trimming took off 7 bases at V and 3 bases at J, with 12 bases between the two ends. Per germline, CDR1 SNHLY and CDR2 FYNNEI. The CDR3 has 14 residues. CDR3 in DNA: TGTGCCAGCAAAGGGGCAGCTCCTAATGAAAAACTGTTTTTT. Translation: CASKGAAPNEKLFF.

The V call is TRBV29-1, the J call TRBJ1-2; D is unresolved. The CDR3 contains 12 residues. The germline gives CDR1 SQVTM, CDR2 ANQGSEA. Trimming took off 3 bases at V and 2 bases at J, with 7 bases between the two ends. This CDR3 reads CSVEGSNYGYTF. The CDR3 DNA reads TGCAGCGTTGAGGGCAGCAACTATGGCTACACCTTC.

The rearrangement uses TRBV3-1 and TRBJ2-1; 15 bases line up with TRBD2. Trimming at V came to 1 base and at J to 15 bases, leaving 10 bases not matched to a gene. This CDR3 is 16 amino acids long. Germline CDR1 reads LGHDT; CDR2 reads YNNKEL (reference sequence). The CDR3 nucleotides read TGTGCCAGCAGCCAAGGGAGTCAGGGACTAGCGGGGGGTACGTTCTTC. This translates into CASSQGSQGLAGGTFF.

This clonotype showed up many times. The chain employs TRBV6-2 or TRBV6-3 and TRBJ2-6; possible D gene TRBD2, 5 bases. V was cut by 6 bases and J by 2 bases, with 11 bases left in between. This CDR3 is built from 15 residues. Per germline, CDR1 MNHEY and CDR2 SVGEGT. CDR3 sequence (DNA): TGTGCCAGCAGCCCCGGAGGAACTGGGGCCAACGTCCTGACTTTC. As protein: CASSPGGTGANVLTF.

This clonotype was detected once. A much larger clone differs by one base, so this may be a read error. The rearrangement uses TRBV29-1 and TRBJ2-5, with D tentatively TRBD1 (7 bases). CDR3 length equals 12 residues. CDR1 and CDR2 (germline): SQVTM, ANQGSEA. CDR3 sequence reads: CNVSGGQETQYF. CDR3 sequence (DNA): TGCAACGTTTCAGGGGGGCAAGAGACCCAGTACTTC.

The rearrangement uses TRBV13 and TRBJ2-4; 11 positions match TRBD1. The DNA end lines up better with TRBJ2-5; the J call may be wrong. The CDR3 has 17 amino acids. CDR1 and CDR2 (germline): PRHDT, FYEKMQ (reference sequence). The CDR3 loop is CASSSAYTDRGRETQYF. CDR3 nucleotides: TGTGCCAGCAGCTCGGCTTATACGGACAGGGGGCGAGAGACCCAGTACTTC.

The chain recombines TRBV20-1 with TRBJ2-7; the D is unclear. V was cut by 6 bases and J by 7 bases, with 16 bases left in between. The CDR3 length is 12 residues. Per germline, CDR1 DFQATT and CDR2 SNEGSKA (reference sequence). The CDR3 DNA follows: TGCAGTGCCCCAGGAACATACAATGAGCAGTACTTC. It codes for CSAPGTYNEQYF.

This chain links TRBV25-1 with TRBJ1-2; the D gene is possibly TRBD1 (6 bases). V lost 5 bases to trimming and J lost 9 bases, with 16 bases between them. Germline values: CDR1 MGHDK, CDR2 SYGVNS. This CDR3 region has 13 residues. The CDR3 reads CASSLLGAASYTF. DNA for the CDR3: TGTGCCAGCAGTCTTCTGGGGGCAGCGAGCTACACCTTC.

This clonotype was picked up many times. The chain joins TRBV29-1 to TRBJ1-1; tentatively, D is TRBD1 (6 bases). The CDR3 has 14 residues. The germline gives CDR1 SQVTM, CDR2 ANQGSEA. Trimming shortened V by 6 bases and J by 2 bases, and 16 bases separated the two germline ends. The CDR3 coding sequence is TGCAGCGTCGGAGGGGGGACACTTAACACTGAAGCTTTCTTT. This gives the protein CSVGGGTLNTEAFF.

This clonotype occurred a few times. The chain is built from TRBV7-3 and TRBJ2-1; D may correspond to TRBD1 or TRBD2 (5 bases each). Trimming shortened V by 9 bases and J by 4 bases, and 13 bases separated the two germline ends. Germline values: CDR1 SGHTA, CDR2 FQGTGA. This CDR3 is built from 13 residues. CDR3 sequence (DNA): TGTGCCAGTAGCGTCCAGGGTTACAATGAGCAGTTCTTC. It codes for CASSVQGYNEQFF. The variable domain in full, completed from reference TRBV7-3 and TRBJ2-1, reads GAGVSQTPSNKVTEKGKYVELRCDPISGHTALYWYRQSLGQGPEFLIYFQGTGAADDSGLPNDRFFAVRPEGSVSTLKIQRTERGDSAVYLCASSVQGYNEQFFGPGTRLTVL.

V gene TRBV28 combines with J gene TRBJ2-4; maybe TRBD1 (5 bases). The J call may be wrong; the DNA end is better matched by TRBJ2-7. Germline V gene data show CDR1 as MDHEN and CDR2 as SYDVKM. This CDR3 comprises 13 residues. The CDR3 region is CASSCQGTYEQYF. CDR3 DNA sequence: TGTGCCAGCAGTTGTCAGGGAACCTACGAGCAGTACTTC.

This clonotype showed up many times. The chain joins TRBV7-8 to TRBJ1-2; D possibly corresponds to TRBD1 (6 bases). V shed 5 bases and J shed 2 bases, with 9 bases lying between them. Germline V CDR1 and CDR2: SGHVS, FQNEAQ. The CDR3 has 13 residues. CDR3 DNA: TGTGCCAGCAGCGTTCAGGGGAACTATGGCTACACCTTC. Translating it yields CASSVQGNYGYTF.

V gene TRBV25-1 combines with J gene TRBJ2-7, with a weak D call TRBD1 (6 bases). This CDR3 comprises 15 residues. V lost 6 bases, J lost 3 bases, and 18 bases lay in between. Germline CDR1 and CDR2: MGHDK and SYGVNS. The CDR3 region has the DNA TGTGCCAGCAGCCTCCTCCGGGACAAAGACTACGAGCAGTACTTC. Translated: CASSLLRDKDYEQYF.

The chain employs TRBV20-1 and TRBJ2-1, with 7 positions matching TRBD2. The germline V gene has CDR1 DFQATT and CDR2 SNEGSKA (reference sequence). V lost 1 base and J lost 4; bases outside the gene matches: 10. The CDR3 runs 16 residues. The CDR3 nucleotides are TGCAGTGCTAGAGGCCTGCTAGCGGAGGGGTACAATGAGCAGTTCTTC. Translation: CSARGLLAEGYNEQFF.

This clonotype was counted many times. A read error may be the cause here, since a much bigger clone is one base away. The CDR3 reads CASSQDAPRNEDEQYF. DNA for the CDR3: TGCGCCAGCAGCCAAGATGCTCCACGGAATGAAGATGAGCAGTACTTC. V usage is TRBV4-3 and J usage is TRBJ2-5; D not certain. Germline CDR1 and CDR2: LGHNA and YSLEER. V lost 0 bases to trimming and J lost 11 bases, with 22 bases between them. The CDR3 sequence is 16 residues long.

The chain carries TRBV20-1 and TRBJ2-1, with a weak D call TRBD2 (5 bases). This CDR3 region has 14 residues. CDR1 is DFQATT and CDR2 is SNEGSKA in the germline V gene (reference sequence). The V and J ends lost 6 bases and 5 bases respectively, with 17 bases between them. The CDR3 DNA reads as TGCAGTGCGCTGGACGGGGTCTACAACAATGAGCAGTTCTTC. This translates into CSALDGVYNNEQFF.

This clonotype was seen more than once but under ten times. This sequence joins TRBV7-9 and TRBJ2-1; no reliable D call. V was shortened by 2 bases and J by 0 bases, with 5 bases between the two germline ends. CDR1 is SEHNR, CDR2 FQNEAQ, per germline (reference sequence). CDR3 size: 14 residues. In DNA, the CDR3 is TGTGCCAGCAGCTTAATTAGCTCCTACAATGAGCAGTTCTTC. It encodes CASSLISSYNEQFF.

The rearrangement joins TRBV20-1 to TRBJ2-1; either TRBD1 or TRBD2 may supply D (5 bases each). The length of the CDR3 is 14 residues. V gave up 5 bases and J gave up 5 bases, with 16 bases separating them. CDR1 and CDR2 (germline): DFQATT, SNEGSKA (reference sequence). CDR3 sequence reads: CSARPTGPHNEQFF. Here the CDR3 DNA reads TGCAGTGCTCGACCGACGGGACCGCACAATGAGCAGTTCTTC.

V usage is TRBV27 and J usage is TRBJ2-1; 11 bases match TRBD2. Germline V gene sequence: CDR1 MNHEY, CDR2 SMNVEV (reference sequence). After removal of 6 bases from V and 9 bases from J, the junction contained 10 bases not matched to a gene. The CDR3 runs to 15 residues. The CDR3 nucleotides read TGTGCCAGCAGAAACTATAGCGGGAGGGCGGGTGAGCAGTTCTTC. As protein: CASRNYSGRAGEQFF.

This clonotype was detected ten times or more. The chain has TRBV20-1 and TRBJ1-4, with 9 bases that match TRBD1. Germline values: CDR1 DFQATT, CDR2 SNEGSKA (reference sequence). CDR3 size: 15 residues. V dropped 6 bases and J dropped 8; count of bases not matched to a gene: 13. The CDR3 region is CSARFPGQGGEKLFF. The CDR3, as DNA: TGCAGTGCCCGCTTTCCGGGACAGGGTGGCGAAAAACTGTTTTTT.

This clonotype was seen repeatedly, ten times or more. The chain uses TRBV20-1 and TRBJ2-7; weak D call: TRBD2 (6 bases). The CDR3 contains 12 residues. Germline V gene data show CDR1 as DFQATT and CDR2 as SNEGSKA (reference sequence). V shed 0 bases and J shed 7 bases, with 10 bases lying between them. The CDR3: CSARESGGEQYF. The DNA for the CDR3 is TGCAGTGCTAGAGAGTCTGGGGGGGAGCAGTACTTC.

This clonotype was observed a few times. The rearrangement joins TRBV29-1 to TRBJ2-3, with D perhaps TRBD2 (6 bases). Germline values: CDR1 SQVTM, CDR2 ANQGSEA. Trimming cost V 3 bases and J 4 bases, with 11 bases left between them. The CDR3 covers 13 residues. CDR3 sequence (DNA): TGCAGCGTTGAGGAGGGACTTGCAGATACGCAGTATTTT. Residues: CSVEEGLADTQYF.

Points on this clonotype: This sequence may be a read error, since a much larger clone differs from it by one base. This sequence joins TRBV29-1 and TRBJ2-5, with 11 bases lining up with TRBD2. This CDR3 comprises 14 residues. Per the germline V gene, CDR1 is SQVTM and CDR2 is ANQGSEA. The V segment lost 5 bases and the J segment 5 bases; nucleotides outside the gene matches: 7. This chain's CDR3 is CSVTLAGGGETQYF. In DNA, the CDR3 is TGCAGCGTTACCCTAGCGGGGGGTGGGGAGACCCAGTACTTC.

V gene TRBV11-1 combines with J gene TRBJ2-7; D not resolved. The CDR3 is 15 residues long. V lost 5 bases, J lost 0 bases, and 14 bases lay in between. Germline V gene sequence: CDR1 SGHAT, CDR2 FQDESV (reference sequence). DNA for the CDR3: TGTGCCAGCAGCCCTAGGGCCCGACTCTCCTACGAGCAGTACTTC. Its protein product is CASSPRARLSYEQYF.

There are a few counts of this clonotype. This rearrangement joins TRBV14 to TRBJ2-7; the match to TRBD2 covers 9 bases. The junction had 5 bases not matched to a gene; V was cut back by 5 bases and J by 0 bases. The germline V gene encodes CDR1 SGHDN and CDR2 FVKESK. The CDR3 spans 15 residues. CDR3: CASSSLAGLSYEQYF. The CDR3 bases are TGTGCCAGCAGCAGTCTAGCGGGACTCTCCTACGAGCAGTACTTC.

In DNA form, the CDR3 reads TGTGCCACCAGTACGACAGGGGGCGCAAGCTATGGCTACACCTTC. It specifies CATSTTGGASYGYTF. V is TRBV24-1 and J is TRBJ1-2, with 10 bases lining up with TRBD1. Looked up from germline, CDR1 is KGHDR and CDR2 is SFDVKD. The CDR3 covers 15 residues. The trim removed 6 bases at V and 4 bases at J, leaving 7 bases unmatched.

This clonotype was seen a handful of times. The chain employs TRBV29-1 and TRBJ1-2; TRBD1 aligns across 8 bases. The J segment lost 8 bases and the V segment lost 4 bases, leaving 6 bases of the junction unmatched. The CDR3 sequence is 12 residues long. Per germline, CDR1 SQVTM and CDR2 ANQGSEA. The CDR3 spells CSVGDRTGGYTF. CDR3 nucleotide sequence: TGCAGCGTTGGGGACAGGACAGGAGGCTACACCTTC. Full variable domain (missing parts from reference TRBV29-1 and TRBJ1-2): SAVISQKPSRDICQRGTSLTIQCQVDSQVTMMFWYRQQPGQSLTLIATANQGSEATYESGFVIDKFPISRPNLTFSTLTVSNMSPEDSSIYLCSVGDRTGGYTFGSGTRLTVV.